The clone carrying this T cell receptor beta chain was seen once. The antigen is undetermined. Germline CDR1 and CDR2: KGHSY and FQNENV. The CDR3 runs to 15 residues. V trimming: 4 bases; J trimming: 4 bases; junction bases outside the gene matches: 7. Measured with immunoSEQ multiplex PCR; TCRdb has only the in-frame clones, and not every one. The data hold over 130,000 clones, with 85% to 90% observed a single time. The data belong to a study of cytomegalovirus exposure and HLA in healthy donors. Study-wide findings and caveats: Testing in vitro showed three CMV-associated chains specific for CMV antigens.

The V and J genes are TRBV16 and TRBJ2-1; 7 bases line up with TRBD1. This clonotype was sampled from a man aged 18-30 years in good health and CMV-seropositive. The specimen was PBMCs. The CDR3 region is CASSPPGTVYNEQFF. CDR3 sequence (DNA): TGTGCCAGCAGCCCTCCCGGGACAGTTTACAATGAGCAGTTCTTC.